A selection of T cell receptor beta chains follows, all from one sample in a study of T cell changes during pregnancy in multiple sclerosis. TCRdb's table, derived via immunoSEQ multiplex PCR, lists solely in-frame clones and lacks some. The sample shows around 40,000 clones, 85% to 95% of them seen only once. The input for sequencing was CD4+ T cells from peripheral blood mononuclear cells, taken in the second trimester of pregnancy. The receptor set was obtained from a female donor with multiple sclerosis, enrolled in a pregnancy study. Each CDR3 is given with its conserved first and last residue. The D gene is left open where the match is weak. Not every row has a clone size; where given, it reads once, few, many or a size class.

>NA|TRBV5-1|TRBJ1-5|NA
TGCGCCAGCAGCTTGTCCACAGATCAGCCCCAGCATTTT
CASSLSTDQPQHF
>NA|TRBV2|TRBJ2-5|NA
TGTGCCAGCAGTGAAGGATTTGGGCAGGGTAAAGAGACCCAGTACTTC
CASSEGFGQGKETQYF
>TRBD2|TRBV7-6|TRBJ2-2|NA
TGTGCCAGCAGCTTAGAGGCTAGCGGTCCAACCGGGGAGCTGTTTTTT
CASSLEASGPTGELFF
>NA|TRBV5-1|TRBJ1-4|NA
TGCGCCAGCAGCTTGGGTGGCGGGGGTGAAAAACTGTTTTTT
CASSLGGGGEKLFF
>NA|TRBV5-6|TRBJ1-3|NA
TGTGCCAGCAGCCCCTACAGCTCTGGAAACACCATATATTTT
CASSPYSSGNTIYF
>NA|TRBV18|TRBJ1-2|few
TGTGCCAGCTCACCGCAAGCCAGGGGCCATGGCTACACCTTC
CASSPQARGHGYTF
>TRBD1|TRBV6-5|TRBJ2-7|NA
TGTGCCAGCAGGACCGGACAGGGGGAGATCGAGCAGTACTTC
CASRTGQGEIEQYF
>TRBD1|TRBV7-7|TRBJ2-2|once
TGTGCCAGCAGCCTACAGGGGGGTTGGACCGGGGAGCTGTTTTTT
CASSLQGGWTGELFF
>TRBD1|TRBV7-8|TRBJ1-2|NA
TGTGCCAGCAGCTCCCGGGACAGGGAGGGCTACACCTTC
CASSSRDREGYTF
>TRBD2|TRBV6-5|TRBJ2-7|NA
TGTGCCAGCAGTGCGGGACTAGCGGGATACGAGCAGTACTTC
CASSAGLAGYEQYF
>TRBD1|TRBV30|TRBJ2-6|NA
TGTGCCTGGGGGACAGGGCTTCTCAGCTCTGGGGCCAACGTCCTGACTTTC
CAWGTGLLSSGANVLTF
>NA|TRBV12-5|TRBJ2-7|NA
TGTGCTAGTGGTTTGGTACCCGGTTACGAGCAGTACTTC
CASGLVPGYEQYF
>NA|TRBV5-8|TRBJ1-5|NA
TGTGCCAGCAGCTTGGGACAGGTTATTCAGCCCCAGCATTTT
CASSLGQVIQPQHF
>NA|TRBV30|TRBJ2-7|few
TGTGCCTGGAGTGTAGCCCCGGTTGACGAGCAGTACTTC
CAWSVAPVDEQYF
>TRBD1|TRBV2|TRBJ2-5|once
TGTGCCAGCAGTCGGGACAGGGAATGGGAGACCCAGTACTTC
CASSRDREWETQYF
>NA|TRBV5-1|TRBJ1-4|NA
TGCGCCAGCAGCTCCCAGACAGCATCTAATGAAAAACTGTTTTTT
CASSSQTASNEKLFF
>NA|TRBV10-1|TRBJ1-2|NA
TGCGCCAGCAGTGAGTCGGGCCGAGACTATGGCTACACCTTC
CASSESGRDYGYTF
>NA|TRBV5-6|TRBJ1-2|few
TGTGCCAGCAGCTTGGGGTCAGGGGAATCCTATGGCTACACCTTC
CASSLGSGESYGYTF
>TRBD1|TRBV19|TRBJ1-5|few
TGTGCCAGTAGTACGCAGGGGGGTGAAAATCAGCCCCAGCATTTT
CASSTQGGENQPQHF
>NA|TRBV6-5|TRBJ1-1|NA
TGTGCCAGCAGTTACTATGCGGGTCTCCGGACTGAAGCTTTCTTT
CASSYYAGLRTEAFF
>NA|TRBV18|TRBJ2-3|NA
TGTGCCAGCTCACCACCTTCGGGGGGCACAGATACGCAGTATTTT
CASSPPSGGTDTQYF
>TRBD2|TRBV30|TRBJ2-5|NA
TGTGCCTGGAGGGGGCTAGCGGGGGCAGAGACCCAGTACTTC
CAWRGLAGAETQYF
>NA|TRBV11-2|TRBJ2-7|few
TGTGCCAGCAGCATACCGGGAGACACGACCTACGAGCAGTACTTC
CASSIPGDTTYEQYF
>TRBD1|TRBV30|TRBJ1-2|NA
TGTGCCTGGAGTGATTGGACAGGGGGTACCCATAACTATGGCTACACCTTC
CAWSDWTGGTHNYGYTF
>NA|TRBV7-3|TRBJ1-2|few
TGTGCCAGCAGCAGCAATCAATATGGCTACACCTTC
CASSSNQYGYTF
>NA|TRBV30|TRBJ2-6|NA
TGTGCCTGGAGTGTACCTTCCAAAACTTCTAGCTCTGGGGCCAACGTCCTGACTTTC
CAWSVPSKTSSSGANVLTF
>NA|TRBV5-1|TRBJ2-2|NA
TGCGCCAGCAGCTTGGCCACTAGGCGGACCGGGGAGCTGTTTTTT
CASSLATRRTGELFF
>NA|TRBV10-2|TRBJ2-2|NA
TGCGCCAGCAGTCACCGCAGGGTGGCCGGGGAGCTGTTTTTT
CASSHRRVAGELFF